These 20 T cell receptor beta chains came from one sample sequenced in a study of shared clonotypes between healthy human individuals. Generated by immunoSEQ multiplex PCR, the TCRdb table keeps only in-frame clones and is missing some. The table records under 600,000 clones, approximately 94% of them present only once. Sequences were obtained from naive CD4+ T cells sorted from blood. This sample's subset: CD45RA+ positively selected. The receptors were sampled from a woman aged 25-40 years in good health.

The chain has TRBV6-1 and TRBJ2-7, with TRBD1 matching 7 bases. The trim removed 5 bases at V and 2 bases at J, leaving 6 bases unmatched. The germline V gene encodes CDR1 MNHNS and CDR2 SASEGT. This CDR3 has 14 amino acids. CDR3 sequence: CASSTHGTAYEQYF. For the CDR3, the DNA is TGTGCCAGCAGTACCCACGGGACAGCCTACGAGCAGTACTTC.

The V gene is TRBV27, the J gene TRBJ2-7; D uncertain. Trimming stripped 5 bases from V and 3 bases from J, with 11 bases between. The CDR3 is 13 amino acids. Germline-derived CDR1 and CDR2 are MNHEY and SMNVEV (reference sequence). CDR3 residues: CASSQQSHYEQYF. CDR3 DNA: TGTGCCAGCAGTCAACAAAGCCACTACGAGCAGTACTTC.

Comments on this clone: Its ends do not fully match the called genes, so a read error is possible. This CDR3 is CASSLGVGTGELFF. CDR3 sequence (DNA): TGTGCCAGCAGCTTGGGAGTGGGGACCGGGGAGCTGTTTTTT. This chain links TRBV5-3 with TRBJ2-2; TRBD2 is a possible D gene (5 bases). TRBV5-3 is filed as an ORF, its function uncertain. This CDR3 is built from 14 residues.

This chain links TRBV6-1 with TRBJ2-7; D is uncertain. Trimming took 2 bases from V and 6 from J, leaving 8 bases between them. This CDR3 is built from 12 residues. CDR1 is MNHNS and CDR2 is SASEGT in the germline V gene. The CDR3 here is CASSESRVEQYF. CDR3 bases: TGTGCCAGCAGTGAATCCCGAGTCGAGCAGTACTTC.

The table lists this clone with a count of one. V and J are TRBV5-1 and TRBJ1-2; no clear D gene. CDR1 and CDR2 from the germline V gene are SGHRS and YFSETQ. The ends were cut back, 0 bases at V and 3 bases at J, with 9 bases in the middle. CDR3 length: 14 residues. CDR3 region: CASSLVRQDYGYTF. For the CDR3, the DNA is TGCGCCAGCAGCTTGGTACGGCAGGACTATGGCTACACCTTC.

The chain employs TRBV5-1 and TRBJ2-2; D is possibly TRBD1 or TRBD2 (6 bases each). This CDR3 spans 15 amino acids. Trimming cost V 3 bases and J 5 bases, with 14 bases left between them. Germline CDR1 and CDR2: SGHRS and YFSETQ. CDR3 sequence (DNA): TGCGCCAGCAGCTATGACGTAGGGGGGACCGGGGAGCTGTTTTTT. Translating it yields CASSYDVGGTGELFF.

This sequence joins TRBV7-9 and TRBJ2-7; 9 bases map to TRBD2. There are 15 residues in the CDR3. Germline assignment: CDR1 SEHNR and CDR2 FQNEAQ (reference sequence). V lost 8 bases to trimming and J lost 6 bases; unmatched junction nucleotides: 14. This CDR3 reads CASVSNALAGSEQYF. For the CDR3, the DNA is TGTGCCAGCGTATCAAACGCCCTAGCGGGAAGCGAGCAGTACTTC.

The V call is TRBV19, the J call TRBJ2-7; 8 bases fit TRBD1. V was clipped by 10 bases and J by 3 bases; unmatched bases: 5. This CDR3 is built from 12 residues. Germline CDR1 reads LNHDA; CDR2 reads SQIVND (reference sequence). The DNA of the CDR3 is TGTGCCACTACCGACAGGGGCTACGAGCAGTACTTC. Amino acid sequence: CATTDRGYEQYF.

The gene calls are TRBV2 and TRBJ2-7; a possible D gene is TRBD1 (5 bases). V lost 5 bases and J 3 bases, leaving 5 bases between the germline ends. Germline CDR1 is SNHLY and CDR2 is FYNNEI. The CDR3 covers 11 residues. Here the CDR3 DNA reads TGTGCCAGCAGTCAGGGCTACGAGCAGTACTTC. This sequence encodes CASSQGYEQYF. Looking up the rest from reference TRBV2 and TRBJ2-7 gives the full variable domain: EPEVTQTPSHQVTQMGQEVILRCVPISNHLYFYWYRQILGQKVEFLVSFYNNEISEKSEIFDDQFSVERPDGSNFTLKIRSTKLEDSAMYFCASSQGYEQYFGPGTRLTVT.

The chain joins TRBV19 to TRBJ2-1; 10 bases agree with TRBD2. V was clipped by 5 bases and J by 4 bases; unmatched bases: 5. The CDR3 is 15 residues long. In germline, CDR1 is LNHDA, CDR2 SQIVND (reference sequence). The CDR3 spells CASSVTSGDYNEQFF. CDR3 sequence (DNA): TGTGCCAGTAGTGTTACTAGCGGGGATTACAATGAGCAGTTCTTC.

This clone was picked up one time. The DNA of the CDR3 is TGTGCCAGCAGTCTGTTTGACCGGGACAACATTCAAGAGACCCAGTACTTC. It translates to CASSLFDRDNIQETQYF. The rearrangement joins TRBV5-4 to TRBJ2-5; the D gene is possibly TRBD1 (6 bases). The V gene's germline CDR1 is SGHNT and CDR2 YYREEE (reference sequence). The CDR3 extends over 17 amino acids. Trimming shortened V by 5 bases and J by 2 bases, and 22 bases separated the two germline ends. Looking up the rest from reference TRBV5-4 and TRBJ2-5 gives the full variable domain: ETGVTQSPTHLIKTRGQQVTLRCSSQSGHNTVSWYQQALGQGPQFIFQYYREEENGRGNFPPRFSGLQFPNYSSELNVNALELDDSALYLCASSLFDRDNIQETQYFGPGTRLLVL.

CDR3 nucleotide sequence: TGTGCCAGCAGTAAACTAGCGGGAGGTTATAATGAGCAGTTCTTC. Translated, it gives CASSKLAGGYNEQFF. J is TRBJ2-1 and V is TRBV6-5; 12 bases fit TRBD2. The CDR3 is 15 amino acids. V lost 5 bases, J lost 7 bases, and 6 bases stayed unmatched. The V gene's germline CDR1 is MNHEY and CDR2 SVGAGI.

The rearrangement uses TRBV19 and TRBJ2-3; 7 bases are shared with TRBD2. Germline lookup yields CDR1 LNHDA and CDR2 SQIVND (reference sequence). There are 15 residues in the CDR3. The V gene end was trimmed by 5 bases and the J gene end by 1 base; junction bases not matched to a gene: 6. The CDR3 DNA reads as TGTGCCAGTAGTTTGGGACGGGGGGGCACAGATACGCAGTATTTT. Encoded protein: CASSLGRGGTDTQYF.

The V call is TRBV11-2, the J call TRBJ2-7; TRBD1 matches at 8 bases. In germline, CDR1 is SGHAT, CDR2 FQNNGV. With 2 bases clipped from V and 3 bases from J, the junction kept 6 bases outside the gene matches. The CDR3 sequence is 15 residues long. CDR3 sequence reads: CASSLYGDRIYEQYF. The CDR3 DNA follows: TGTGCCAGCAGCTTATACGGGGACAGGATCTACGAGCAGTACTTC.

The chain carries TRBV28 and TRBJ2-7; 10 positions match TRBD1. The CDR3 covers 17 residues. CDR1 MDHEN and CDR2 SYDVKM come from the germline V gene. With 2 bases clipped from V and 1 base from J, the junction kept 8 bases outside the gene matches. The CDR3 DNA sequence: TGTGCCAGCAGTTTACCTTTCGGGACAGGGGTTTCCTACGAGCAGTACTTC. It specifies CASSLPFGTGVSYEQYF. Together with reference TRBV28 and TRBJ2-7, the CDR3 gives the full variable domain: DVKVTQSSRYLVKRTGEKVFLECVQDMDHENMFWYRQDPGLGLRLIYFSYDVKMKEKGDIPEGYSVSREKKERFSLILESASTNQTSMYLCASSLPFGTGVSYEQYFGPGTRLTVT.

This sequence joins TRBV5-1 and TRBJ2-7; tentative D call: TRBD1 (6 bases). The CDR3 has 15 residues. CDR1 SGHRS and CDR2 YFSETQ come from the germline V gene. V dropped 5 bases and J dropped 1 base, with 16 bases sitting between them. The CDR3 is CASREDSQPSYEQYF. In DNA form, the CDR3 reads TGCGCCAGCAGGGAGGACAGCCAACCTTCCTACGAGCAGTACTTC. Looking up the rest from reference TRBV5-1 and TRBJ2-7 gives the full variable domain: KAGVTQTPRYLIKTRGQQVTLSCSPISGHRSVSWYQQTPGQGLQFLFEYFSETQRNKGNFPGRFSGRQFSNSRSEMNVSTLELGDSALYLCASREDSQPSYEQYFGPGTRLTVT.

The genes are TRBV28 and TRBJ1-1; no clear D. The CDR3 totals 11 residues. V lost 8 bases and J lost 11, with 15 bases in between. CDR1 is MDHEN and CDR2 is SYDVKM in the germline V gene. The CDR3 here is CASRSERRAFF. DNA of the CDR3: TGTGCCAGCCGCTCTGAGCGTCGGGCTTTCTTT.

The chain is built from TRBV15 and TRBJ1-4; D is ambiguous. V lost 0 bases and J 9 bases, leaving 8 bases between the germline ends. Germline V CDR1 and CDR2: LNHNV, YYDKDF (reference sequence). This CDR3 spans 13 amino acids. The CDR3 region has the DNA TGTGCCACCAGCAGAGAAATCAGGCAAAAACTGTTTTTT. Translating gives CATSREIRQKLFF.

The chain combines TRBV7-2 with TRBJ1-5; TRBD1 is a possible D gene (5 bases). V was shortened by 4 bases and J by 4 bases, with 17 bases between the two germline ends. CDR1 SGHTA and CDR2 FQGNSA come from the germline V gene. The CDR3 loop spans 16 amino acids. The CDR3: CASSSQVIVDNQPQHF. The DNA of the CDR3 is TGTGCCAGCAGCTCACAGGTAATCGTGGATAATCAGCCCCAGCATTTT. Full variable domain (rest looked up from reference TRBV7-2 and TRBJ1-5): GAGVSQSPSNKVTEKGKDVELRCDPISGHTALYWYRQSLGQGLEFLIYFQGNSAPDKSGLPSDRFSAERTGGSVSTLTIQRTQQEDSAVYLCASSSQVIVDNQPQHFGDGTRLSIL.

The chain has TRBV5-1 and TRBJ2-2; D possibly corresponds to TRBD1 (5 bases). Germline lookup yields CDR1 SGHRS and CDR2 YFSETQ. The CDR3 spans 14 residues. Trimming removed 5 bases at V and 8 bases at J, with 16 bases between. CDR3 loop: CASRKDSVWGELFF. The CDR3, as DNA: TGCGCCAGCAGGAAAGACAGTGTCTGGGGGGAGCTGTTTTTT. Combining the CDR3 with reference TRBV5-1 and TRBJ2-2 gives the whole variable domain KAGVTQTPRYLIKTRGQQVTLSCSPISGHRSVSWYQQTPGQGLQFLFEYFSETQRNKGNFPGRFSGRQFSNSRSEMNVSTLELGDSALYLCASRKDSVWGELFFGEGSRLTVL.